This T cell receptor beta chain comes out of a study of TIL therapy for anti-PD-1-resistant metastatic lung cancer. Study as a whole: Tumors had a median PD-L1 proportion score of 4.5% to 7%. Findings and limits, study-wide: Patients were highly selected, enriched for treatment-naive, never-smoker and oncogene-addicted cases. TIL cultures after expansion showed higher clonality and lower diversity than baseline tumor (median 6% vs 31%).

The libraries were made with immunoSEQ v3. Assay: immunoSEQ multiplex PCR; the TCRdb copy retains only in-frame clones and omits some. The sample consists of about 10,000 clones, around three fifths of them appearing once. In germline, CDR1 is MNHEY, CDR2 SVGAGI. The length of the CDR3 is 15 residues. V lost 6 bases to trimming and J lost 2 bases, with 16 bases between them. As to this clone: No antigen is known for it.

The sample's time point: pre-treatment sample, taken before nivolumab and TIL therapy. Most excised metastases sampled were pleural nodules or supraclavicular lymph nodes. Enrollment ran from October 2017 to early 2020. The sequence derives from a person between 25 and 79 years old with non-small cell lung cancer. The material was tumor tissue, obtained at baseline. The V gene is TRBV6-5, the J gene TRBJ1-1; the D gene is possibly TRBD1 (5 bases). In DNA, the CDR3 is TGTGCCAGCAGCACCGGGGGGGTAGGAAACACTGAAGCTTTCTTT. Its protein product is CASSTGGVGNTEAFF.